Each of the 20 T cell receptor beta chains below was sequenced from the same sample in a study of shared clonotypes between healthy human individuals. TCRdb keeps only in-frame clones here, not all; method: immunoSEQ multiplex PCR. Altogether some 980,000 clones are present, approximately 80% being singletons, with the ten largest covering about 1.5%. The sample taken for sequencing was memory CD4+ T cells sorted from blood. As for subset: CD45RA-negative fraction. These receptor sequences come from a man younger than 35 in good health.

The CDR3 region is CASSLGPGSYTF. In DNA form, the CDR3 reads TGTGCCAGCAGCTTAGGCCCGGGAAGCTACACCTTC. The chain uses TRBV7-2 and TRBJ1-2; no definite D call. Trimming removed 1 base from V and 9 bases from J, with 9 bases in between. The CDR3 totals 12 residues. Germline CDR1 SGHTA, CDR2 FQGNSA.

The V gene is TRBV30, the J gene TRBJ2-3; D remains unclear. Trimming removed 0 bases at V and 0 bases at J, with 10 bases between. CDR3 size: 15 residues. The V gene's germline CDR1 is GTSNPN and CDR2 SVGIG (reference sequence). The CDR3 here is CAWSVRLHSTDTQYF. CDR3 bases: TGTGCCTGGAGTGTACGTCTCCACAGCACAGATACGCAGTATTTT. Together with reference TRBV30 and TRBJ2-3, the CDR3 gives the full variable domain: SQTIHQWPATLVQPVGSPLSLECTVEGTSNPNLYWYRQAAGRGLQLLFYSVGIGQISSEVPQNLSASRPQDRQFILSSKKLLLSDSGFYLCAWSVRLHSTDTQYFGPGTRLTVL.

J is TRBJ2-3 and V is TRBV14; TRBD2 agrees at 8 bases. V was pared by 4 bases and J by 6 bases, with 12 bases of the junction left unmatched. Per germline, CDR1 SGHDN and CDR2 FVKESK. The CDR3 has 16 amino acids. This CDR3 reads CASSLGAARLADTQYF. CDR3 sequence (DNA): TGTGCCAGCAGCCTAGGGGCGGCCCGACTAGCGGATACGCAGTATTTT. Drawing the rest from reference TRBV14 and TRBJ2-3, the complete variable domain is EAGVTQFPSHSVIEKGQTVTLRCDPISGHDNLYWYRRVMGKEIKFLLHFVKESKQDESGMPNNRFLAERTGGTYSTLKVQPAELEDSGVYFCASSLGAARLADTQYFGPGTRLTVL.

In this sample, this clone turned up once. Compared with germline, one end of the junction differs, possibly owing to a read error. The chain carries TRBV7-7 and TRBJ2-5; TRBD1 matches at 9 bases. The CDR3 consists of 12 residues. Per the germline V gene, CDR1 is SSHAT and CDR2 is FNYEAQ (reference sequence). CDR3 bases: TGTGCTAGCAGAGACAGGGGGGAGACCCAGTACTTC. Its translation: CASRDRGETQYF.

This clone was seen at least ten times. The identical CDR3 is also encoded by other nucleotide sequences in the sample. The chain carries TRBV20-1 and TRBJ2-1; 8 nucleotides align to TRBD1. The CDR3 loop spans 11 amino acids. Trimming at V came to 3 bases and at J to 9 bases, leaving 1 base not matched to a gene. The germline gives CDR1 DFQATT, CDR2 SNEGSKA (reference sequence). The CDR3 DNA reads TGCAGTGCTAGGACAGGGGCTGAGCAGTTCTTC. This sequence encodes CSARTGAEQFF.

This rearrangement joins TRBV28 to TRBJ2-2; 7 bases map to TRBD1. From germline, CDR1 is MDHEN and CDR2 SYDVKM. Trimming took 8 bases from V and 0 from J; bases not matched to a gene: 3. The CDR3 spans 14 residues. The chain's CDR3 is CASAGTANTGELFF. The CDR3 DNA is TGTGCCAGCGCCGGGACAGCGAACACCGGGGAGCTGTTTTTT.

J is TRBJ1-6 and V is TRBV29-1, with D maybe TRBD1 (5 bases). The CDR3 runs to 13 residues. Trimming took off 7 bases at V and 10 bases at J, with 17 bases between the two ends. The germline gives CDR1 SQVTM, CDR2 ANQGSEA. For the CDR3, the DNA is TGCAGCGCCAGCGGGGGTCCTAGGTCACCCCTCCACTTT. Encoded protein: CSASGGPRSPLHF.

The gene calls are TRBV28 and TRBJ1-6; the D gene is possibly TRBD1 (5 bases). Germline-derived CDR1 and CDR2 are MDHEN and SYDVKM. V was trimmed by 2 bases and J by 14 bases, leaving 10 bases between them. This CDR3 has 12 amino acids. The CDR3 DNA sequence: TGTGCCAGCAGTTTAACCTTAGGGGCCCTCCACTTT. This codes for CASSLTLGALHF.

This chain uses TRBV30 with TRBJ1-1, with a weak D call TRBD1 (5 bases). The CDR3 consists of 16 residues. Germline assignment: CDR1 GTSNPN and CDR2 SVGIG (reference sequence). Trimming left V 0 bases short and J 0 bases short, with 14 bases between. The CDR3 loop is CAWSVGPTAMNTEAFF. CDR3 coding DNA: TGTGCCTGGAGTGTAGGACCGACAGCTATGAACACTGAAGCTTTCTTT. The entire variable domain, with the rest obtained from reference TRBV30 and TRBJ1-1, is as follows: SQTIHQWPATLVQPVGSPLSLECTVEGTSNPNLYWYRQAAGRGLQLLFYSVGIGQISSEVPQNLSASRPQDRQFILSSKKLLLSDSGFYLCAWSVGPTAMNTEAFFGQGTRLTVV.

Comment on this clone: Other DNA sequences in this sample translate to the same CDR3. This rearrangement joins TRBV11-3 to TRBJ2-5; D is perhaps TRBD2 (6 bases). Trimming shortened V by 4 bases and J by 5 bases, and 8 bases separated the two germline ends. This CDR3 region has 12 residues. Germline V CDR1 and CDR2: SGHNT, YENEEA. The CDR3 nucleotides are TGTGCCAGCAGCTCCGGAGGGGAGACCCAGTACTTC. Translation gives CASSSGGETQYF.

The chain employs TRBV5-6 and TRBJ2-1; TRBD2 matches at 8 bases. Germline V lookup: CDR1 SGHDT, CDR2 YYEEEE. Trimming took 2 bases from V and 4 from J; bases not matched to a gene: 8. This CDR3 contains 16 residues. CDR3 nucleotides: TGTGCCAGCAGCTTTTTTGGGGTAGCGGGATACAATGAGCAGTTCTTC. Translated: CASSFFGVAGYNEQFF.

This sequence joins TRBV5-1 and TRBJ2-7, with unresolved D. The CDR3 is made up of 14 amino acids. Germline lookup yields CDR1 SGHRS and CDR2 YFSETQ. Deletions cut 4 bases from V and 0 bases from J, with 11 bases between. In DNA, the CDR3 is TGCGCCAGCAGCCCGAGCCCCCTCTCCTACGAGCAGTACTTC. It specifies CASSPSPLSYEQYF. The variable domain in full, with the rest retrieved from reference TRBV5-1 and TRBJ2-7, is KAGVTQTPRYLIKTRGQQVTLSCSPISGHRSVSWYQQTPGQGLQFLFEYFSETQRNKGNFPGRFSGRQFSNSRSEMNVSTLELGDSALYLCASSPSPLSYEQYFGPGTRLTVT.

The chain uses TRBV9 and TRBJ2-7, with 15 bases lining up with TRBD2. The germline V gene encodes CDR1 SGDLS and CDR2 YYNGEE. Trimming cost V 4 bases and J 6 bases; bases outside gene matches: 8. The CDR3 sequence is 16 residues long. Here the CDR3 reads CASSKSPGLAGGEQYF. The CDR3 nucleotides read TGTGCCAGCAGCAAATCGCCGGGACTAGCGGGGGGCGAGCAGTACTTC.

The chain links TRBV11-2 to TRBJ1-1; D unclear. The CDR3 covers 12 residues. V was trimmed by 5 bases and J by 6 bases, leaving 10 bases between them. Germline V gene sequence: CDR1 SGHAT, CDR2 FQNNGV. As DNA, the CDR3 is TGTGCCAGCAGCCTCCAGGTAGCTGAAGCTTTCTTT. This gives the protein CASSLQVAEAFF. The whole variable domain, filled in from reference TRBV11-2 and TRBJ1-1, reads EAGVAQSPRYKIIEKRQSVAFWCNPISGHATLYWYQQILGQGPKLLIQFQNNGVVDDSQLPKDRFSAERLKGVDSTLKIQPAKLEDSAVYLCASSLQVAEAFFGQGTRLTVV.

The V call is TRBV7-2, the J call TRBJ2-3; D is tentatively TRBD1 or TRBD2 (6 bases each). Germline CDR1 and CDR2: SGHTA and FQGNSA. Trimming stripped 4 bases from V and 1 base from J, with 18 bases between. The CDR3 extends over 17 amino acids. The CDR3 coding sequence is TGTGCCAGCAGCTCCCGTTGGGGGGCGACCGGCACAGATACGCAGTATTTT. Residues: CASSSRWGATGTDTQYF. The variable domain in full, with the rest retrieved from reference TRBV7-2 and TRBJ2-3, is GAGVSQSPSNKVTEKGKDVELRCDPISGHTALYWYRQSLGQGLEFLIYFQGNSAPDKSGLPSDRFSAERTGGSVSTLTIQRTQQEDSAVYLCASSSRWGATGTDTQYFGPGTRLTVL.

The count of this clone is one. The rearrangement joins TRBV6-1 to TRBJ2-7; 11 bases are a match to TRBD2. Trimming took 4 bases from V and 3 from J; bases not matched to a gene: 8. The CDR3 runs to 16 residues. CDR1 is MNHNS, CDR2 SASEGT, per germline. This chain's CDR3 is CASSADTSGSFYEQYF. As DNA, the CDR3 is TGTGCCAGCAGTGCGGATACTAGCGGGAGCTTCTACGAGCAGTACTTC.

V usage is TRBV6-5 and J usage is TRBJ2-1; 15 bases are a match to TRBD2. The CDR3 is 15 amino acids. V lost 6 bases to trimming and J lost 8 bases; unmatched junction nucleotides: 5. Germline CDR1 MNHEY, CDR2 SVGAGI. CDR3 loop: CASSEGLAGGYEQFF. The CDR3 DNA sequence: TGTGCCAGCAGCGAGGGACTAGCGGGAGGATATGAGCAGTTCTTC.

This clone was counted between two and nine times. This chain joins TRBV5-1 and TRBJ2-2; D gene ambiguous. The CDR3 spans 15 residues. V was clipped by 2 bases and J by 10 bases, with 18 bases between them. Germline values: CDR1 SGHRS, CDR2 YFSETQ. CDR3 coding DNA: TGCGCCAGCAGCTTAGGACGGACCGCGATCGTGGAGCTGTTTTTT. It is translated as CASSLGRTAIVELFF. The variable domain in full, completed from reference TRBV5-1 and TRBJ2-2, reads KAGVTQTPRYLIKTRGQQVTLSCSPISGHRSVSWYQQTPGQGLQFLFEYFSETQRNKGNFPGRFSGRQFSNSRSEMNVSTLELGDSALYLCASSLGRTAIVELFFGEGSRLTVL.

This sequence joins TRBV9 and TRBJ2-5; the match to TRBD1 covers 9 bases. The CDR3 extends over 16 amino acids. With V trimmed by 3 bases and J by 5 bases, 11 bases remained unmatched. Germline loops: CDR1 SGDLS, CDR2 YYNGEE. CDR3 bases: TGTGCCAGCAGCGCTAACCCGGGACAGGGCTACGAGACCCAGTACTTC. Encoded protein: CASSANPGQGYETQYF.

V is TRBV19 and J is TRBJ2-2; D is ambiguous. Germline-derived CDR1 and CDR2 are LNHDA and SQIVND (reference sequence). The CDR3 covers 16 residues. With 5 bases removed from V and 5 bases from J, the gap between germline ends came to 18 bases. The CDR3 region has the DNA TGTGCCAGTAGTCCCCAGCGATCTCCACAAACCGGGGAGCTGTTTTTT. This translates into CASSPQRSPQTGELFF.